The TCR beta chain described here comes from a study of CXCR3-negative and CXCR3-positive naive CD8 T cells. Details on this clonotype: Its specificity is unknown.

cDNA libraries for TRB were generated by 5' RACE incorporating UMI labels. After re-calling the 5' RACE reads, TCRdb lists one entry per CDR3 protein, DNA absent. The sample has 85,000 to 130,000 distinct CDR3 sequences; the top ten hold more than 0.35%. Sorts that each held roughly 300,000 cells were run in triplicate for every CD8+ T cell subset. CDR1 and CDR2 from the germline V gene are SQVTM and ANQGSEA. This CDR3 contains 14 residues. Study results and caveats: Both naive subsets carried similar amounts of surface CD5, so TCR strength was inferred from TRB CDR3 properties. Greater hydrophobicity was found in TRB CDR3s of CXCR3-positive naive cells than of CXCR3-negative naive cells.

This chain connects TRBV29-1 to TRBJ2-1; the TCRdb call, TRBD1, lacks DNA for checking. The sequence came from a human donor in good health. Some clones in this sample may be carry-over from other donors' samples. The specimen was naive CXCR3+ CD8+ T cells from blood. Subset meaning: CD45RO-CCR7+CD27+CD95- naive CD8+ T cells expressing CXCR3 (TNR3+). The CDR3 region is CRVSGQNTYNEQFF.